A selection of T cell receptor beta chains follows, all from one sample in a study of T cells in Graves' hyperthyroidism and ophthalmopathy. MiXCR was run by TCRdb on the multiplex PCR reads, yielding one entry per CDR3 protein. The sample lists over 500,000 distinct CDR3 sequences, about 46% occurring once. The specimen was peripheral blood or thyroid tissue (not recorded which). The receptor set was obtained from an adult woman with Graves' disease, either hyperthyroidism or ophthalmopathy (not recorded which). Each CDR3 is given with its conserved first and last residue. D genes are given only for firm matches. Rows give clone size only sometimes, using once, few, many, or a class for an expanded clone.

d_gene: .; abundance: once; v_gene: TRBV7-7; j_gene: TRBJ1-2; CDR3nt: TGTGCCAGCAGCGACTCGGGGGGCCCGTATGGCTACACCTTC; CDR3aa: CASSDSGGPYGYTF
d_gene: .; abundance: .; v_gene: TRBV25-1; j_gene: TRBJ1-6; CDR3nt: TGTGCCTGGAAGTTGGGTCGCCGTAATTCACCCCTCCACTTT; CDR3aa: CAWKLGRRNSPLHF
d_gene: .; abundance: .; v_gene: TRBV10-3; j_gene: TRBJ2-6; CDR3nt: TGTGCCATCAGTGGACGGGGTTCCCGCTCTGGGGCCAACGTCCTGACTTTC; CDR3aa: CAISGRGSRSGANVLTF
d_gene: TRBD1; abundance: .; v_gene: TRBV7-9; j_gene: TRBJ2-7; CDR3nt: TGTGCCAGCTCATCGGACAGGGGGATTAACGAGCAGTACTTC; CDR3aa: CASSSDRGINEQYF
d_gene: .; abundance: .; v_gene: TRBV11-1; j_gene: TRBJ2-3; CDR3nt: TGTGCCAGCAGCTCTGTTTTAGATACGCAGTATTTT; CDR3aa: CASSSVLDTQYF
d_gene: .; abundance: .; v_gene: TRBV19; j_gene: TRBJ1-5; CDR3nt: TGTGCCACAGGGAGAGAAGGGCAGCCCCAGCATTTT; CDR3aa: CATGREGQPQHF
d_gene: TRBD1; abundance: .; v_gene: TRBV9; j_gene: TRBJ1-4; CDR3nt: TGTGCCAGCAGCGACCACAGGGGGACTAATGAAAAACTGTTTTTT; CDR3aa: CASSDHRGTNEKLFF
d_gene: .; abundance: .; v_gene: TRBV7-3; j_gene: TRBJ2-7; CDR3nt: TGTGCCAGCAGCCAAGGACTCGGCTCCGACTACGAGCAGTACTTC; CDR3aa: CASSQGLGSDYEQYF
d_gene: TRBD2; abundance: .; v_gene: TRBV7-9; j_gene: TRBJ2-2; CDR3nt: TGTGCCAGCCAAACGGGGCTAGCGGGACACACCGGGGAGCTGTTTTTT; CDR3aa: CASQTGLAGHTGELFF
d_gene: .; abundance: many; v_gene: TRBV10-3; j_gene: TRBJ2-7; CDR3nt: TGTGCCATCAGTGATTCAGGGTCTGCGGTCGAGCAGTACTTC; CDR3aa: CAISDSGSAVEQYF
d_gene: .; abundance: few; v_gene: TRBV28; j_gene: TRBJ1-1; CDR3nt: TGTGCCAGCAGTGCCTCTATGGGAACTGAAGCTTTCTTT; CDR3aa: CASSASMGTEAFF
d_gene: TRBD1; abundance: .; v_gene: TRBV12-3/TRBV12-4; j_gene: TRBJ1-3; CDR3nt: TGTGCCAGCAGGCCCCCGGGACAGGGAAACACCATATATTTT; CDR3aa: CASRPPGQGNTIYF
d_gene: .; abundance: few; v_gene: TRBV27; j_gene: TRBJ2-6; CDR3nt: TGTGCCAGCAGTCCCACGGGACATCACCTCTCTGGGGCCAACGTCCTGACTTTC; CDR3aa: CASSPTGHHLSGANVLTF
d_gene: .; abundance: many; v_gene: TRBV7-2; j_gene: TRBJ1-1; CDR3nt: TGTGCCAGCAGCTTATATCGACACACTGAAGCTTTCTTT; CDR3aa: CASSLYRHTEAFF
d_gene: TRBD1; abundance: .; v_gene: TRBV20-1; j_gene: TRBJ1-3; CDR3nt: TGCAGTGCTAGTCAGGGGGCGCGTGATAACACCATATATTTT; CDR3aa: CSASQGARDNTIYF
d_gene: .; abundance: .; v_gene: TRBV7-9; j_gene: TRBJ1-4; CDR3nt: TGTGCCAGCAGCAAGTGGGGGACCAATGAAAAACTGTTTTTT; CDR3aa: CASSKWGTNEKLFF
d_gene: TRBD1; abundance: .; v_gene: TRBV10-2; j_gene: TRBJ2-5; CDR3nt: TGCGCCAGCAGGAGGGACAGGGGGGGAGAGACCCAGTACTTC; CDR3aa: CASRRDRGGETQYF
d_gene: .; abundance: few; v_gene: TRBV20-1; j_gene: TRBJ1-2; CDR3nt: TGCAGTGCTAAAGGGATCGGCTACACCTTC; CDR3aa: CSAKGIGYTF
d_gene: .; abundance: few; v_gene: TRBV30; j_gene: TRBJ1-4; CDR3nt: TGTGCCTCCTCGATCTACGGGAAGGGAAAACTGTTTTTT; CDR3aa: CASSIYGKGKLFF
d_gene: TRBD1; abundance: .; v_gene: TRBV2; j_gene: TRBJ1-5; CDR3nt: TGTGCCAGCAGTGAAGCATCTAAGGCAGGGACAGGTCAGCCCCAGCATTTT; CDR3aa: CASSEASKAGTGQPQHF
d_gene: .; abundance: .; v_gene: TRBV7-2; j_gene: TRBJ2-3; CDR3nt: TGTGCCAGCACCCTAGGGTTAGGGGCAGATACGCAGTATTTT; CDR3aa: CASTLGLGADTQYF
d_gene: .; abundance: .; v_gene: TRBV10-3; j_gene: TRBJ1-1; CDR3nt: TGTGCCATCAGTGAGTCGAACGCAGGCATGAACACTGAAGCTTTCTTT; CDR3aa: CAISESNAGMNTEAFF
d_gene: TRBD1; abundance: many; v_gene: TRBV19; j_gene: TRBJ1-1; CDR3nt: TGTGCCAGTAGTATACAGGGGGACACGAACACTGAAGCTTTCTTT; CDR3aa: CASSIQGDTNTEAFF
d_gene: .; abundance: .; v_gene: TRBV25-1; j_gene: TRBJ1-6; CDR3nt: TGTGCCAGCAGTGGCAGATATAATTCACCCCTCCACTTT; CDR3aa: CASSGRYNSPLHF